A selection of T cell receptor beta chains follows, all from one sample in a study of blood T cell repertoires in COVID-19. Repertoires were generated with immunoSEQ multiplex PCR, while TCRdb's copy carries only in-frame clones and drops some. Of around 120,000 clones detected, under 80% appear once; the ten largest clones hold about 2.3%. The sequenced sample was peripheral blood. The receptors shown here come from a man in his fifties or sixties with acute or convalescent COVID-19. The CDR3 runs from the conserved cysteine through the conserved F or W. The D gene is left open where the match is weak. The size of a clone is reported for some rows only, either as once, few or many, or as a class for expanded clones.

.	TRBV4-2	TRBJ2-1	14	.	TGTGCCAGCAGCCAAGTAGGGGTGGGCAATGAGCAGTTCTTC	CASSQVGVGNEQFF
.	TRBV2	TRBJ2-5	15	.	TGTGCCAGCAGTGAAGCGCGGACAGACCAAGAGACCCAGTACTTC	CASSEARTDQETQYF
TRBD2	TRBV5-8	TRBJ2-2	17	.	TGTGCCAGCAGTTCTGGACTAGCGGTCATGAACACCGGGGAGCTGTTTTTT	CASSSGLAVMNTGELFF
.	TRBV19	TRBJ1-1	13	.	TGTGCCAGTAGCCCCCAGGGGAGCCCCGAAGCTTTCTTT	CASSPQGSPEAFF
.	TRBV2	TRBJ1-6	16	.	TGTGCCAGCAGTATCGGCAGACGGCGGGGAAATTCACCCCTCCACTTT	CASSIGRRRGNSPLHF
.	TRBV7-8	TRBJ2-7	14	.	TGTGCCAGCAGCCCGCAGGGGCCATCCTACGAGCAGTACTTC	CASSPQGPSYEQYF
TRBD1	TRBV6-2/TRBV6-3	TRBJ1-1	18	.	TGTGCCAGCAGTAAAACCGGGACAGGAATTATAGAGGACACTGAAGCTTTCTTT	CASSKTGTGIIEDTEAFF
.	TRBV9	TRBJ1-2	12	.	TGTGCCAGCAGCGGAGACAGGTCGGGCTACACCTTC	CASSGDRSGYTF
.	TRBV19	TRBJ2-3	15	.	TGTGCCAGTACCCTGTGGTCCGGTAGCACAGATACGCAGTATTTT	CASTLWSGSTDTQYF
TRBD1	TRBV7-2	TRBJ2-1	15	.	TGTGCCAGCAGCTTATCCCGGGACAGGGGAAATGAGCAGTTCTTC	CASSLSRDRGNEQFF
.	TRBV28	TRBJ1-5	14	few	TGTGCCAGCAGTTCGAAATGGGGGGTACGGCCCCAGCATTTT	CASSSKWGVRPQHF
.	TRBV3-1/TRBV3-2	TRBJ1-5	14	.	TGTGCCAGCAGCCAAGATGTAGCAGCAAGGCCCCAGCATTTT	CASSQDVAARPQHF
TRBD1	TRBV6-1	TRBJ2-2	16	.	TGTGCCAGCAGTGAGCCAGGGGGCGCGGGCACCGGGGAGCTGTTTTTT	CASSEPGGAGTGELFF
TRBD2	TRBV13	TRBJ2-7	16	.	TGTGCCAGCAGCCTATGGACTAGCGGGGGGCCCTACGAGCAGTACTTC	CASSLWTSGGPYEQYF
.	TRBV5-6	TRBJ2-1	14	.	TGTGCCAGCAGCTTGGATGGCTGGCCCCCCGAGCAGTTCTTC	CASSLDGWPPEQFF
TRBD2	TRBV29-1	TRBJ2-1	17	many	TGCAGCGTTGAAGATCTTACCTGGACTAGCCGAGGCAATGAGCAGTTCTTC	CSVEDLTWTSRGNEQFF